These T cell receptor beta chains were read from a single sample in a study of blood T cell repertoires in COVID-19. TCRdb's copy holds only in-frame clones and misses some; the assay was immunoSEQ multiplex PCR. The sample has about 70,000 clones; 80% to 90% are singletons. Sequences were obtained from peripheral blood. The receptors originated from a man aged 50 to 59 with acute or convalescent COVID-19. CDR3s include the opening cysteine and the closing phenylalanine or tryptophan. D genes are given only for firm matches. Clone size, where shown, is once, few, many, or a class for clones that have expanded.

size | J | V | length | D | CDR3 | DNA
NA | TRBJ1-2 | TRBV9 | 15 | TRBD1 | CASSVTGTGRYGYTF | TGTGCCAGCAGCGTTACCGGGACAGGGCGGTATGGCTACACCTTC
NA | TRBJ2-7 | TRBV4-2 | 15 | NA | CASSQASTGSYEQYF | TGTGCCAGCAGCCAAGCATCGACAGGTTCCTACGAGCAGTACTTC
NA | TRBJ2-7 | TRBV28 | 13 | NA | CASQQISPDEQYF | TGTGCCAGCCAACAGATTTCTCCGGACGAGCAGTACTTC
NA | TRBJ2-1 | TRBV20-1 | 11 | NA | CSASLRVEQFF | TGCAGTGCCTCTCTCAGGGTTGAGCAGTTCTTC
NA | TRBJ2-1 | TRBV7-3 | 15 | TRBD2 | CASSSGGPTDNEQFF | TGTGCCAGCAGCTCGGGAGGGCCTACGGACAATGAGCAGTTCTTC
NA | TRBJ2-5 | TRBV24-1 | 14 | TRBD2 | CATSARGGGETQYF | TGTGCCACCAGTGCCCGCGGGGGAGGGGAGACCCAGTACTTC
NA | TRBJ2-1 | TRBV29-1 | 11 | NA | CSVGGYNEQFF | TGCAGCGTTGGAGGTTACAATGAGCAGTTCTTC
NA | TRBJ2-1 | TRBV5-4 | 15 | TRBD2 | CASSLGLAGVDEQFF | TGTGCCAGCAGCTTGGGTCTAGCGGGAGTCGATGAGCAGTTCTTC
few | TRBJ2-2 | TRBV30 | 14 | NA | CAWSVTQGSGELFF | TGTGCCTGGAGTGTCACGCAGGGGTCCGGGGAGCTGTTTTTT
NA | TRBJ2-1 | TRBV6-2/TRBV6-3 | 20 | TRBD1 | CASSSWTGGAMESSYNEQFF | TGTGCCAGCAGTTCCTGGACAGGGGGCGCGATGGAAAGCTCCTACAATGAGCAGTTCTTC
NA | TRBJ1-4 | TRBV15 | 15 | TRBD1 | CATSRDRGYNEKLFF | TGTGCCACCAGCAGAGACAGGGGGTATAATGAAAAACTGTTTTTT
NA | TRBJ1-4 | TRBV10-2 | 15 | TRBD1 | CASSEPGQGDEKLFF | TGCGCCAGCAGTGAGCCGGGACAGGGGGATGAAAAACTGTTTTTT
NA | TRBJ2-5 | TRBV30 | 14 | NA | CAWSVRTGQETQYF | TGTGCCTGGAGTGTACGAACGGGTCAAGAGACCCAGTACTTC
NA | TRBJ2-1 | TRBV24-1 | 18 | TRBD2 | CATSDLGLAGARYNEQFF | TGTGCCACCAGTGACCTGGGACTAGCGGGAGCTCGGTACAATGAGCAGTTCTTC
once | TRBJ1-2 | TRBV3-1/TRBV3-2 | 17 | TRBD1 | CASSQPPGTGGAYGYTF | TGTGCCAGCAGCCAGCCCCCCGGGACAGGGGGCGCCTATGGCTACACCTTC